This TCR beta chain was captured by sequencing in a study of blood T cell repertoires in COVID-19. At the level of the study: In each case, the material was cDNA or gDNA derived from T cells, B-cell-depleted T cells, or PBMCs.

The V gene lost 2 bases and the J gene lost 11 bases, with 14 bases spanning the gap. The CDR3 has 13 residues. Germline CDR1 is KGHSH and CDR2 is LQKENI. Sequencing was performed with immunoSEQ multiplex PCR; in TCRdb, only in-frame clones are kept and a portion is missing. The sample consists of 300,000 to 400,000 clones, under 95% of them appearing once. The sample taken for sequencing was peripheral blood. This sequence was found in a woman aged 18-29 years who had recovered from COVID-19. The V gene is TRBV18, the J gene TRBJ2-3; D is unclear. The CDR3 sequence is CASSPKSFPGQYF. The CDR3 bases are TGTGCCAGCTCACCAAAGTCATTCCCCGGGCAGTATTTT.